This is a list of T cell receptor beta chains from one sample in a study of OX40 agonist ivuxolimab in advanced cancers. The method was immunoSEQ multiplex PCR; TCRdb's version includes in-frame clones alone and lacks a portion of them. The sample records about 18,000 clones, roughly nine tenths being singletons. The source was CD4+ or CD8+ T cells sorted from blood, collected in a trial of the OX40 agonist ivuxolimab. The origin of the receptors is an adult with an advanced solid tumor such as melanoma, head and neck, liver or kidney cancer. Each CDR3 is given with its conserved first and last residue. A D gene is named only where the DNA matches it firmly. Some rows have no size entry. The others give once, few or many, or a class for an expanded clone.

D	size	V	J	CDR3	DNA
TRBD1	NA	TRBV7-9	TRBJ2-5	CASSSMTGMLQETQYF	TGTGCCAGCAGCTCGATGACAGGGATGCTACAAGAGACCCAGTACTTC
NA	NA	TRBV6-1	TRBJ2-6	CASSEDNSGANVLTF	TGTGCCAGCAGTGAGGACAACTCTGGGGCCAACGTCCTGACTTTC
NA	few	TRBV7-9	TRBJ2-7	CASSPTGWEQYF	TGTGCCAGCAGCCCAACCGGGTGGGAGCAGTACTTC
NA	NA	TRBV4-3	TRBJ2-1	CASSQVGVLASNEQFF	TGCGCCAGCAGCCAAGTCGGGGTCCTAGCCTCCAATGAGCAGTTCTTC
NA	NA	TRBV6-1	TRBJ2-2	CASSEGLDSAYTGELFF	TGTGCCAGCAGCGAAGGGCTGGACTCTGCCTACACCGGGGAGCTGTTTTTT
NA	NA	TRBV4-3	TRBJ2-7	CASSHYHGGYEQYF	TGCGCCAGCAGCCACTACCACGGGGGCTACGAGCAGTACTTC
NA	NA	TRBV25-1	TRBJ2-2	CASLANTGELFF	TGTGCCAGCCTCGCTAACACCGGGGAGCTGTTTTTT
NA	NA	TRBV30	TRBJ1-5	CAWSVGAESNQPQHF	TGTGCCTGGAGTGTAGGCGCGGAGAGCAATCAGCCCCAGCATTTT
NA	NA	TRBV27	TRBJ2-7	CASSLTALYEQYF	TGTGCCAGCAGTTTAACAGCCTTATACGAGCAGTACTTC
NA	once	TRBV19	TRBJ2-2	CASSHGNTGELFF	TGTGCCAGTAGTCATGGCAACACCGGGGAGCTGTTTTTT
NA	NA	TRBV2	TRBJ1-1	CASNPAGSNTEAFF	TGTGCCAGCAACCCCGCAGGGAGCAACACTGAAGCTTTCTTT